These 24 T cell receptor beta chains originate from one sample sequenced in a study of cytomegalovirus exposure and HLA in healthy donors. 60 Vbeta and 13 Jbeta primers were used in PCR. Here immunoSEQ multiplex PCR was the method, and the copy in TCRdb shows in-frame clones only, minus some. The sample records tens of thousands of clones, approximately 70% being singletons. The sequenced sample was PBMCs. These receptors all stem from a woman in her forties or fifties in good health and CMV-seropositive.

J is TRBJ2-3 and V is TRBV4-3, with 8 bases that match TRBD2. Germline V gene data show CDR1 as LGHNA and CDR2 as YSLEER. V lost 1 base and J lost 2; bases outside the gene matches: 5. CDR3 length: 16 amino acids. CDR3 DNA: TGCGCCAGCAGCCAAGTGGGCGGGAGGACCACAGATACGCAGTATTTT. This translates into CASSQVGGRTTDTQYF.

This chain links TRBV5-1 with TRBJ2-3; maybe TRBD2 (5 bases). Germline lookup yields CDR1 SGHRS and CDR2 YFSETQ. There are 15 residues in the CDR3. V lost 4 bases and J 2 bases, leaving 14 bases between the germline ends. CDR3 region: CASSPRGLYTDTQYF. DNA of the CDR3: TGCGCCAGCAGCCCCCGAGGACTCTACACAGATACGCAGTATTTT. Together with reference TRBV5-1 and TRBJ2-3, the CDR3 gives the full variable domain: KAGVTQTPRYLIKTRGQQVTLSCSPISGHRSVSWYQQTPGQGLQFLFEYFSETQRNKGNFPGRFSGRQFSNSRSEMNVSTLELGDSALYLCASSPRGLYTDTQYFGPGTRLTVL.

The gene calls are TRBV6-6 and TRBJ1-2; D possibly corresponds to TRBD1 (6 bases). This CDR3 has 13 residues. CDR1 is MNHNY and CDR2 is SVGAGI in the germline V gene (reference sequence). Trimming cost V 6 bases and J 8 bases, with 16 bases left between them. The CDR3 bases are TGTGCCAGCAGCCAAAACAGGGAAGGGGGCTACACCTTC. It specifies CASSQNREGGYTF.

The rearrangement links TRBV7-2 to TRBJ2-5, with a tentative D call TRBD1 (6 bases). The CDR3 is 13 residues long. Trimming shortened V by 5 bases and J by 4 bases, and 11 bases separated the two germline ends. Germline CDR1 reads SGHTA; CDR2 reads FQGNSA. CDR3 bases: TGTGCCAGCAGCCGGACGACAGGAGAGACCCAGTACTTC. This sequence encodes CASSRTTGETQYF.

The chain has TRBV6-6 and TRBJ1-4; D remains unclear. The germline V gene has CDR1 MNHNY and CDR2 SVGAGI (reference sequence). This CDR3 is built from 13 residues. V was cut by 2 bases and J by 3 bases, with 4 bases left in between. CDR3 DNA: TGTGCCAGCAGTTACGTCGCTAATGAAAAACTGTTTTTT. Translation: CASSYVANEKLFF.

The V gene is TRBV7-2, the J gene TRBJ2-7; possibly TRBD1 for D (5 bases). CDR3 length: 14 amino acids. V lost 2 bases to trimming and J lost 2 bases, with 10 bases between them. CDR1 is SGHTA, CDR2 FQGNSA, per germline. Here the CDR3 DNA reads TGTGCCAGCAGCTTACCAGGGCCCCCCTACGAGCAGTACTTC. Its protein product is CASSLPGPPYEQYF.

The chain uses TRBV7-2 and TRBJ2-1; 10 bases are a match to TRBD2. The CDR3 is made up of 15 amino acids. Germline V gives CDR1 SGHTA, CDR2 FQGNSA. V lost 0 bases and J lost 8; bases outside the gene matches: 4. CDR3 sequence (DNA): TGTGCCAGCAGCTTAGCAGCGGGAGGGCAGTATGAGCAGTTCTTC. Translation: CASSLAAGGQYEQFF.

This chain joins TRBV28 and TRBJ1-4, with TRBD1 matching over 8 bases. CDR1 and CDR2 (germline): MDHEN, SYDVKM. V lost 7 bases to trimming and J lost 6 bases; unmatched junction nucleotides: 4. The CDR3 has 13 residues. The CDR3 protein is CASISGGDEKLFF. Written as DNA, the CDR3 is TGTGCCAGCATCTCAGGGGGCGATGAAAAACTGTTTTTT.

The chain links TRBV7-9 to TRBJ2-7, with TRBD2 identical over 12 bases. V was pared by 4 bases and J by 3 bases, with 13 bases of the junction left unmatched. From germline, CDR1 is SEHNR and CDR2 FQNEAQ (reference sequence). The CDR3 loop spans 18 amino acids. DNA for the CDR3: TGTGCCAGCAGCTATCTAGCGGGAGGGCCAACGGAGAGCTACGAGCAGTACTTC. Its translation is CASSYLAGGPTESYEQYF.

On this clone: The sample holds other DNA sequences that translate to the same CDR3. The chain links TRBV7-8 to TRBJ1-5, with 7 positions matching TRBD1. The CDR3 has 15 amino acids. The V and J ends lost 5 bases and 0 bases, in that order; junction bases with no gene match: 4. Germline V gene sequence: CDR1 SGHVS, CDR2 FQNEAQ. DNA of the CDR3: TGTGCCAGCAGCCCACAGGGGTATAGCAATCAGCCCCAGCATTTT. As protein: CASSPQGYSNQPQHF.

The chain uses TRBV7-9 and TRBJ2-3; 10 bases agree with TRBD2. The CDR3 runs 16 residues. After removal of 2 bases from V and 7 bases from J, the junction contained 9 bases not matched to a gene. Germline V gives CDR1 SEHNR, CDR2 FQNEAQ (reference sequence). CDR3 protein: CASSLTVGAGGNTQYF. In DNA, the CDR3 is TGTGCCAGCAGCTTAACTGTAGGAGCGGGGGGGAATACGCAGTATTTT.

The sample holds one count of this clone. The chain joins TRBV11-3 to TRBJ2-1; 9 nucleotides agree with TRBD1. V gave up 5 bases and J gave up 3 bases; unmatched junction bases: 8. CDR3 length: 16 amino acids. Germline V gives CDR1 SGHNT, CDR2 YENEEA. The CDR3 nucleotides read TGTGCCAGCAGCACGCAGGGACAGGGTGGCTACAATGAGCAGTTCTTC. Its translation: CASSTQGQGGYNEQFF.

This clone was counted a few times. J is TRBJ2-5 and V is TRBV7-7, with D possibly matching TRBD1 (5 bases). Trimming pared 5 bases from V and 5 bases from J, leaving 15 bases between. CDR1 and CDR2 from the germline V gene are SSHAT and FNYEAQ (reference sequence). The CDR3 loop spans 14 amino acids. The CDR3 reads CASSQAPDTETQYF. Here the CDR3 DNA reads TGTGCCAGCAGCCAAGCCCCGGACACGGAGACCCAGTACTTC. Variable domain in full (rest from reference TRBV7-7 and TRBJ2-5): GAGVSQSPRYKVTKRGQDVTLRCDPISSHATLYWYQQALGQGPEFLTYFNYEAQPDKSGLPSDRFSAERPEGSISTLTIQRTEQRDSAMYRCASSQAPDTETQYFGPGTRLLVL.

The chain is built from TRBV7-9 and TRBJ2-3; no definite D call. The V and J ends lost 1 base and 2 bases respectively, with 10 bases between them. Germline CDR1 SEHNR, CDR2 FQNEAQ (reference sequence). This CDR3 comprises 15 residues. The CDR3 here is CASSLVQRNTDTQYF. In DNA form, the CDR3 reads TGTGCCAGCAGCTTAGTCCAGCGAAACACAGATACGCAGTATTTT.

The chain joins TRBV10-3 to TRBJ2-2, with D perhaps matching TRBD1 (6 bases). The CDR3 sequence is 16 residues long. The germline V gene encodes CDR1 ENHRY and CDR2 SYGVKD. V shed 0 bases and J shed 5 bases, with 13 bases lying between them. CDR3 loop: CAISESVQGGTGELFF. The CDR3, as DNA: TGTGCCATCAGTGAGTCGGTACAGGGTGGAACCGGGGAGCTGTTTTTT.

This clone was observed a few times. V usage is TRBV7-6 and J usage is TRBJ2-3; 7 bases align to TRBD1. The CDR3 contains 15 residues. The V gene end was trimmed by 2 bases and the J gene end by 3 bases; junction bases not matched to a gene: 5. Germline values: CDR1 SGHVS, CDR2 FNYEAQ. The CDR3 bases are TGTGCCAGCAGCTTACACGACAGGGTTACAGATACGCAGTATTTT. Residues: CASSLHDRVTDTQYF.

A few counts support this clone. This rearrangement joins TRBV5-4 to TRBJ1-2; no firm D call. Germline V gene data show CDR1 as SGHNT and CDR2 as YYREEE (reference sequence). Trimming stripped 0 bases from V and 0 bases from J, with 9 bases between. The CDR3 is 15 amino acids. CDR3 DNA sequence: TGTGCCAGCAGCTTGGAACAGTCAACTAACTATGGCTACACCTTC. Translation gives CASSLEQSTNYGYTF.

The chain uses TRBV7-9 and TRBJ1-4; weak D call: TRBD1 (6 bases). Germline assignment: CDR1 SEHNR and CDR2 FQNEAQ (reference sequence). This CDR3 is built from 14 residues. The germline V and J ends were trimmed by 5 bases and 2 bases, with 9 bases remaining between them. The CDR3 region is CASSITGTNEKLFF. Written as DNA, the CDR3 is TGTGCCAGCAGCATTACAGGGACTAATGAAAAACTGTTTTTT.

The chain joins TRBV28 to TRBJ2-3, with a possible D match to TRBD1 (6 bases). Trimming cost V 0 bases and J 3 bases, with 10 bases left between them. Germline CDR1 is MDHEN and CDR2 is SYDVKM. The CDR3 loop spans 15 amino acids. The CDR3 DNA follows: TGTGCCAGCAGTTTATGGGACAGCTTAACAGATACGCAGTATTTT. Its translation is CASSLWDSLTDTQYF.

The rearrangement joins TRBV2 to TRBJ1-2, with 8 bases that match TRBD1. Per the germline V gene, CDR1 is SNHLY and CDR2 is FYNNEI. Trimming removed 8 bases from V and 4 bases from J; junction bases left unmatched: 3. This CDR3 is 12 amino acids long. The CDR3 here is CASDRGGYGYTF. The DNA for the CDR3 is TGTGCCAGCGACAGGGGCGGCTATGGCTACACCTTC.

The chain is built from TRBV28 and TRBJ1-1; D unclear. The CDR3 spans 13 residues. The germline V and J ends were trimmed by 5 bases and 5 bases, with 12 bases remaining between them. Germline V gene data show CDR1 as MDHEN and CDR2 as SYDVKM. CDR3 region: CASSLPSRTEAFF. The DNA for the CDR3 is TGTGCCAGCAGTCTACCCTCCCGGACTGAAGCTTTCTTT. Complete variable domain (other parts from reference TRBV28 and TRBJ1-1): DVKVTQSSRYLVKRTGEKVFLECVQDMDHENMFWYRQDPGLGLRLIYFSYDVKMKEKGDIPEGYSVSREKKERFSLILESASTNQTSMYLCASSLPSRTEAFFGQGTRLTVV.

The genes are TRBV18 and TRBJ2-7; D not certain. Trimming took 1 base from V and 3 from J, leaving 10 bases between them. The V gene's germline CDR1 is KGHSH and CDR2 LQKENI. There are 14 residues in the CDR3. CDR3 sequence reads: CASSPRESNYEQYF. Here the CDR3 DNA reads TGTGCCAGCTCACCACGAGAAAGTAACTACGAGCAGTACTTC.

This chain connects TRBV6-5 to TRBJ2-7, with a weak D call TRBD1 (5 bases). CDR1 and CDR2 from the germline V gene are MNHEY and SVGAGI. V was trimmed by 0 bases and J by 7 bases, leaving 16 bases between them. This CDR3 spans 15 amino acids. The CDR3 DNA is TGTGCCAGCAGTTACTCCAGGGTACCCCCCTTGGAGCAGTACTTC. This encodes CASSYSRVPPLEQYF.

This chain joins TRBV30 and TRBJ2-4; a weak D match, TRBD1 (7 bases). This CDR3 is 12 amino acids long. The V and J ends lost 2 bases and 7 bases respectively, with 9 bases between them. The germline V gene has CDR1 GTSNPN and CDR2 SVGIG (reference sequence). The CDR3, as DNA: TGTGCCTGGAGTCCAGGGGGGAACATTCAGTACTTC. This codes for CAWSPGGNIQYF.